This T cell receptor beta chain was recorded in a study of T cell responses to AZD1222 COVID-19 vaccine. The study's findings and limits: The CD4 TCRs associated with vaccination extended across spike and predominated at 160-218 and 743-854.

Concerning this clone itself: Antigen: not known.

CDR1 and CDR2 (germline): SEHNR, FQNEAQ (reference sequence). Trimming removed 6 bases from V and 3 bases from J; junction bases left unmatched: 5. The CDR3 is 15 residues long. The data were produced by immunoSEQ multiplex PCR, yet TCRdb's version contains in-frame clones alone and is incomplete. This table holds about 180,000 clones, around 88% found once. The TCR originated in an adult in good health. The chain is built from TRBV7-9 and TRBJ2-1; 10 nucleotides agree with TRBD2. This material consisted of peripheral blood, taken on day 0 of AZD1222 vaccination. The CDR3 bases are TGTGCCAGCAGATCCGGGACTAGCGACTACAATGAGCAGTTCTTC. It specifies CASRSGTSDYNEQFF. The whole variable domain, filled in from reference TRBV7-9 and TRBJ2-1, reads DTGVSQNPRHKITKRGQNVTFRCDPISEHNRLYWYRQTLGQGPEFLTYFQNEAQLEKSRLLSDRFSAERPKGSFSTLEIQRTEQGDSAMYLCASRSGTSDYNEQFFGPGTRLTVL.